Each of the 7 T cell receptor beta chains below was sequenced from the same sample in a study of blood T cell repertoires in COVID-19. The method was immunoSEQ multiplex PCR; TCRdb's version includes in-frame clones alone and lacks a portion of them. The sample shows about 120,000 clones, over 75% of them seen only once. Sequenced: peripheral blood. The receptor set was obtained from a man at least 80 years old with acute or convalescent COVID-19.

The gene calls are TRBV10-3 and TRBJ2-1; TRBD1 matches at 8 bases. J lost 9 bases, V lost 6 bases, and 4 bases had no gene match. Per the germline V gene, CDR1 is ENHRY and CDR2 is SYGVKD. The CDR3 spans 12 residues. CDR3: CAIRTGDSEQFF. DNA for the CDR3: TGTGCCATCAGGACAGGGGACAGTGAGCAGTTCTTC.

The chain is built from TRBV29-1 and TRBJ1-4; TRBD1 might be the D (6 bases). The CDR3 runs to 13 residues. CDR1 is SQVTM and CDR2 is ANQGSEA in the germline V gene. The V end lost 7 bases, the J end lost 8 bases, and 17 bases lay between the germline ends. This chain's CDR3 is CSGRDTPGEKLFF. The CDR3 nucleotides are TGCAGCGGCCGGGACACGCCCGGCGAAAAACTGTTTTTT.

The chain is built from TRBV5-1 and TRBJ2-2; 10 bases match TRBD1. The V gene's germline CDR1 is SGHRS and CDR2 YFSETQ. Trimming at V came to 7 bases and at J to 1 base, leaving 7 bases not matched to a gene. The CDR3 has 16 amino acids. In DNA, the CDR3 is TGCGCCAGCGGCGGGGGGACAGGGGAGAACACCGGGGAGCTGTTTTTT. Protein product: CASGGGTGENTGELFF.

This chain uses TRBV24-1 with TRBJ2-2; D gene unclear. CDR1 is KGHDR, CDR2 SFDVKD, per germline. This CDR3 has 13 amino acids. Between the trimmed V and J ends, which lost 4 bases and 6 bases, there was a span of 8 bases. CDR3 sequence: CATSDPRAGELFF. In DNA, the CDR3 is TGTGCCACCAGTGACCCCCGGGCCGGGGAGCTGTTTTTT.

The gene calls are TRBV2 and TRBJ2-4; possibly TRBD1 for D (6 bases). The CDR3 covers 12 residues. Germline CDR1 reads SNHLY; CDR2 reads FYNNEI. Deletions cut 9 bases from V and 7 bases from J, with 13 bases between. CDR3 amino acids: CASDRTGNIQYF. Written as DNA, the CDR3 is TGTGCCAGTGACAGGACTGGGAACATTCAGTACTTC.

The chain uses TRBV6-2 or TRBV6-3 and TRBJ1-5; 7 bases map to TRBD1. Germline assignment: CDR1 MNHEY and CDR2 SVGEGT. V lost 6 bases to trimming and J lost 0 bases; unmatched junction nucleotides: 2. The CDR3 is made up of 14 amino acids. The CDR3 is CASSRGGSNQPQHF. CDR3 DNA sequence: TGTGCCAGCAGCAGGGGGGGTAGCAATCAGCCCCAGCATTTT.

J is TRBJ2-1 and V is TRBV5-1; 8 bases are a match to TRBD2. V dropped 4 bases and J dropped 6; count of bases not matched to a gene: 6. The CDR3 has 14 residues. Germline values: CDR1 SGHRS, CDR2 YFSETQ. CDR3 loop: CASSQTSGSNEQFF. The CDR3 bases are TGCGCCAGCAGCCAAACCAGCGGGAGCAATGAGCAGTTCTTC.